This T cell receptor beta chain was recovered during a study of TIL therapy for anti-PD-1-resistant metastatic lung cancer. Study in general: Tumor harvest preceded PD-1/PD-L1 blockade, followed by nivolumab treatment. Tumors carried a median 1.5 non-synonymous mutations per megabase. Most patients had lung adenocarcinoma; several tumors were EGFR-mutant, two ALK-rearranged; half smoked currently or formerly.

This CDR3 is 14 amino acids long. V was shortened by 1 base and J by 1 base, with 6 bases between the two germline ends. Germline V gives CDR1 SGHTA, CDR2 FQGNSA. Time point indicated: pre-treatment sample, taken before nivolumab and TIL therapy. Patients were adults with stage 4 NSCLC. Sequencing used immunoSEQ v3. Assay: immunoSEQ multiplex PCR; the TCRdb copy retains only in-frame clones and omits some. There are 55,000 or so clones in the sample; approximately 78% occur only once, and under 3% lies in the top ten. V is TRBV7-2 and J is TRBJ2-3; no clear D. The source of this sequence is a person between 30 and 79 years old with non-small cell lung cancer. The starting material was blood, obtained at baseline. In DNA form, the CDR3 reads TGTGCCAGCAGCTTAGTTGGCCGCACAGATACGCAGTATTTT. Protein: CASSLVGRTDTQYF.